The clone carrying this TCR beta chain has just a few counts. Per germline, CDR1 LGHDT and CDR2 YNNKEL (reference sequence). The CDR3 is 14 residues long. V was trimmed by 1 base and J by 5 bases, leaving 11 bases between them. These data belong to a study of blood T cell repertoires in COVID-19. In the study overall: The United States, Italy and Spain supplied acute and convalescent COVID-19 samples. Sample material is recorded as cDNA or gDNA derived from T cells, B-cell-depleted T cells, or PBMCs.

As handled by the study authors: Reference gene primer amplification gave nucleated cell count estimates. Produced via immunoSEQ multiplex PCR; TCRdb's table is partial and in-frame only. For V, J and clone size, that table is used; D and trimming come from the DNA. The sample has about 220,000 clones, 80% seen once. The chain uses TRBV3-1 (or the pseudogene TRBV3-2) and TRBJ1-1, with a weak D call TRBD1 (6 bases). The TCR comes from a human donor in a cohort sampled during active COVID-19. Sequencing was carried out using peripheral blood. In DNA, the CDR3 is TGTGCCAGCAGCCAAGGAACAGGGCCGACTGAAGCTTTCTTT. As protein: CASSQGTGPTEAFF.